This T cell receptor beta chain was sequenced in a study of T cells in Graves' hyperthyroidism and ophthalmopathy (dated by TCRdb to between 2018 and 2021). With regard to the full study: TCR V-J signatures able to tell the groups apart were searched for in a discovery cohort of some 100 patients, of whom roughly 42 had Graves' ophthalmopathy and 57 had stable Graves' hyperthyroidism. In about 6 Graves' hyperthyroidism patients, the study also compared T-cell repertoires from thyroid tissue with T-cell repertoires from blood. The roughly 90 discovery patients were divided at random into training and test sets in a 7:3 ratio. Following sampling, methimazole starting at 30 mg daily was given to hyperthyroidism patients, and high-dose intravenous methylprednisolone was given to ophthalmopathy patients. According to the paper, TCR Vbeta CDR3 sequencing was carried out on about 140 peripheral blood samples, which came from about 45 ophthalmopathy, approximately 72 hyperthyroidism and some 17 progressor patients. Prospective prediction of ophthalmopathy was tested in an independent validation cohort of approximately 19 hyperthyroidism patients and 17 patients who later progressed to ophthalmopathy. Beyond this particular receptor, the publication reports: A 13 V-J signature model separated ophthalmopathy from stable hyperthyroidism, with around 88% sensitivity and about 81% specificity in cross-validation and 80%/75% in testing. Most expanded thyroid clonotypes (frequency above 0.001) were also detected in blood, suggesting blood repertoires may reflect thyroid immune responses. Sample size was not statistically predetermined, and blinding of investigators to group allocation was not performed. In validation, the model predicted progression to ophthalmopathy with about 71% sensitivity and 72.22% specificity, a median of 6.5 months before onset.

Stable Graves' hyperthyroidism was defined as no progression to ophthalmopathy during 18 months of follow-up. The hyperthyroidism patients were between 18 and 65 years old and newly diagnosed, with a disease duration of less than 2 months. Patients with uncontrolled infections, other autoimmune diseases, pregnancy or lactation were excluded. Diagnoses were established on the basis of clinical symptoms, serum thyroxine and TRAb, thyroid ultrasound, and orbital computed tomography. Total RNA was extracted with Trizol reagent, and quality was checked on an Agilent 2100 Bioanalyzer. The table lists this clonotype with a few counts. Its antigen specificity is not known. No quality values exist for individual bases; no much larger clone is one base distant. Amplification of TCR beta CDR3 regions was carried out from RNA transcripts. A first-round RT-PCR of the TCR CDR3 used the HTBI primer set with the Qiagen OneStep RT-PCR kit. A second multiplex PCR round built the libraries, followed by size selection and purification. The libraries were sequenced on an Illumina HiSeq2000 using paired-end 100 bp reads. In the authors' own workflow: SOAPnuke was used to process the raw data, removing reads that contained adapters or uncalled bases, had a mean Phred below 15, or lacked an exact match to the constant primer or identifier. High-quality paired reads were merged with COPE v1.2.5, and unique nucleotide sequences were defined as clonotypes. MiTCR v1.1 was used to align the clonotypes against IMGT TRBV, TRBD and TRBJ reference segments. Only V-J combinations with frequency above 0.0001, covering approximately 99% of repertoires, were analysed. A TCS score was defined as the ratio between F50 (clonal expansion) and ExV (chaos), using BLOSUM62-based TCRdist between CDR3 peptides within each V-J. Welch's t-statistics and random forest reduced 500 to 550 V-J features to 10 to 15, which were used in a naive Bayes classifier (R e1071). The Morisita-Horn index was used to measure how similar the thyroid and blood repertoires were. TCRdb reprocessing: public reads trimmed at Q25 with fastp, clones called with MiXCR, in-frame beta chains kept. Duplicate CDR3 protein sequences are folded into a single record with the most common DNA and genes. For this entry, the V and J calls and clone size follow TCRdb and not the study's own pipeline. The sample table holds a few hundred thousand distinct CDR3 sequences, of which about 43% were seen once. About 7.8% of the sample lies in the top ten.

Looking up the germline V gene yields CDR1 KGHDR and CDR2 SFDVKD. The CDR3 contains 17 residues, cysteine and phenylalanine counted. Only the CDR3 DNA is retained, 51 bases long and in frame from the first base. Trimming takes 3 bases off V and 5 bases off J; junction bases not matched to a gene: 7. This clonotype originated in a woman between 18 and 29 years old with Graves' hyperthyroidism. Here the chain combines TRBV24-1 and TRBJ2-1; TRBD2 aligns with 12 central bases. The source material was peripheral blood or thyroid tissue (not recorded which). The nucleotide sequence is TGTGCCACCAGTGATGGACTAGCGGGACAGGAAGACAATGAGCAGTTCTTC. This gives the protein CATSDGLAGQEDNEQFF.